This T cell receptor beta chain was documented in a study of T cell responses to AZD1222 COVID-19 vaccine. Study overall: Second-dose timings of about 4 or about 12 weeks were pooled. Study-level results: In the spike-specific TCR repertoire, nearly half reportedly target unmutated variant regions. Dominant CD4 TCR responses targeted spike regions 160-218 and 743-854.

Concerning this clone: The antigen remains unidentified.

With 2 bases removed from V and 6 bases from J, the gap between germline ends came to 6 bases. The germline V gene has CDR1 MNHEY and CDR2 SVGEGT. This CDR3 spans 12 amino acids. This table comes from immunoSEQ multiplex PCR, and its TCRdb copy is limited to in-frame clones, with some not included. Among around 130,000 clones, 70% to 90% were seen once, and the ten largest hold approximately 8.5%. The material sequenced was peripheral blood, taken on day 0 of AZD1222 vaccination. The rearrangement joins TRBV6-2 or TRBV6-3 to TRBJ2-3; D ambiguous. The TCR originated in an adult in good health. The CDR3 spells CASSYMSDTQYF. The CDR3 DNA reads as TGTGCCAGCAGTTACATGAGCGATACGCAGTATTTT.